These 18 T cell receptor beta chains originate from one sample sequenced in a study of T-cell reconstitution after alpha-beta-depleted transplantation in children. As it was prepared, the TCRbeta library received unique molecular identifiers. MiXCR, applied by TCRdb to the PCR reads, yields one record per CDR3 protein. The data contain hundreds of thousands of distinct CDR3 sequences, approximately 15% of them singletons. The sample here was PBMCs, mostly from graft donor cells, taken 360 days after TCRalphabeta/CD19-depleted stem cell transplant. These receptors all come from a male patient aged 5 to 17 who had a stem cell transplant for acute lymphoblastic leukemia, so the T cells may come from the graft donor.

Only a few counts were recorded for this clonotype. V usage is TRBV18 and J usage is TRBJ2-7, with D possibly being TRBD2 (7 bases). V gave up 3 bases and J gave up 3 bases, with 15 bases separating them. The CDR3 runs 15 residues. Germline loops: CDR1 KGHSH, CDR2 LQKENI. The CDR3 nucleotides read TGTGCCAGCTCACCCCCGGCAGGGGAGGGCTACGAGCAGTACTTC. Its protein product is CASSPPAGEGYEQYF.

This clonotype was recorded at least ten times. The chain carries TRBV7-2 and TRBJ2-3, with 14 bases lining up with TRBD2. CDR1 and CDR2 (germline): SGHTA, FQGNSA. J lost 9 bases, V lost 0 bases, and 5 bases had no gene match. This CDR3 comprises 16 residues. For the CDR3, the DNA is TGTGCCAGCAGCTTAGCGGGGACTAGCGGGAGAGCGACGCAGTATTTT. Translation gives CASSLAGTSGRATQYF.

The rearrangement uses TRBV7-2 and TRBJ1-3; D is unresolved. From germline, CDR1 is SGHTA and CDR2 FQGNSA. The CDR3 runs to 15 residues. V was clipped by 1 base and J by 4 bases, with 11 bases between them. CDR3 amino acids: CASSLGGARGNTIYF. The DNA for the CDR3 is TGTGCCAGCAGCTTAGGAGGCGCGAGGGGAAACACCATATATTTT.

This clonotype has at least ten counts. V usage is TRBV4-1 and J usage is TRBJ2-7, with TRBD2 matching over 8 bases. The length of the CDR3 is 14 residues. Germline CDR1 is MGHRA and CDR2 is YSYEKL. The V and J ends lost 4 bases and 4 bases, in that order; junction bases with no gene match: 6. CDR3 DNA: TGCGCCAGCAGCCCATCGACTAGCGCGTACGAGCAGTACTTC. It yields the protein CASSPSTSAYEQYF.

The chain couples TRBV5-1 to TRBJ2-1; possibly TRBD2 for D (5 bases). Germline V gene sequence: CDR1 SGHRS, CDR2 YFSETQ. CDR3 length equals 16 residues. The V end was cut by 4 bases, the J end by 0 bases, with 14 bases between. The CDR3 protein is CASSPGLAASYNEQFF. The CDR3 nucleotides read TGCGCCAGCAGCCCCGGACTGGCGGCCTCCTACAATGAGCAGTTCTTC.

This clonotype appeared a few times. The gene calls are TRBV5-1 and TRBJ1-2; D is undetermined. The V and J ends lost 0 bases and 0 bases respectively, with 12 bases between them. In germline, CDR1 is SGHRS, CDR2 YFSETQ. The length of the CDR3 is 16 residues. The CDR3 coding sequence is TGCGCCAGCAGCTTGGCCGGAGGCGGTACTAACTATGGCTACACCTTC. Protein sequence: CASSLAGGGTNYGYTF.

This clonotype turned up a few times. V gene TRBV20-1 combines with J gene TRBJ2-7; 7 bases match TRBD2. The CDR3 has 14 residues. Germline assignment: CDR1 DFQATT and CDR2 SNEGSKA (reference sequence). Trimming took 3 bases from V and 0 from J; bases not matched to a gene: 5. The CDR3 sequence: CSARIQRGSYEQYF. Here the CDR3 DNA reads TGCAGTGCTAGGATCCAGCGGGGCTCCTACGAGCAGTACTTC.

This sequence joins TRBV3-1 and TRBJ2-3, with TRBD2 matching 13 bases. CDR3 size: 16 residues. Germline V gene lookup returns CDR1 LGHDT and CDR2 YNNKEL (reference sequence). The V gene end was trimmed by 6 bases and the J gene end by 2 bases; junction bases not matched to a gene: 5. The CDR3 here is CASRRTSGRNTDTQYF. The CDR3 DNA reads TGTGCCAGCAGGAGGACTAGCGGGAGAAACACAGATACGCAGTATTTT.

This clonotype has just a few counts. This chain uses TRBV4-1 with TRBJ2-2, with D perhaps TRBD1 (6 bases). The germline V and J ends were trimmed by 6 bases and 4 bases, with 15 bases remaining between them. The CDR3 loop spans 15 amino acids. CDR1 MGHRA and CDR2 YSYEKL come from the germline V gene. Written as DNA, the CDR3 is TGCGCCAGCAGACCCAGCGGACAGTCCACCGGGGAGCTGTTTTTT. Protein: CASRPSGQSTGELFF.

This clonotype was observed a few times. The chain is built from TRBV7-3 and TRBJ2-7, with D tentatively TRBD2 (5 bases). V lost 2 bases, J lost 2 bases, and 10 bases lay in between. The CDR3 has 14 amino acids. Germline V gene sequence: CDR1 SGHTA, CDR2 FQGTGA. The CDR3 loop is CASSLYEGPYEQYF. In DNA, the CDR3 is TGTGCCAGCAGCTTATATGAGGGCCCCTACGAGCAGTACTTC.

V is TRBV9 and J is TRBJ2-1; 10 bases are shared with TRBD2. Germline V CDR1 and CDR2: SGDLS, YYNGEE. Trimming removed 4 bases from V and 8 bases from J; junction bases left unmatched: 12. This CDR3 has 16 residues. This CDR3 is CASSPRPSGRGYEQFF. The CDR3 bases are TGTGCCAGCAGCCCCCGACCCAGCGGGAGGGGCTATGAGCAGTTCTTC. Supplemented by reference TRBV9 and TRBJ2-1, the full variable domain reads DSGVTQTPKHLITATGQRVTLRCSPRSGDLSVYWYQQSLDQGLQFLIQYYNGEERAKGNILERFSAQQFPDLHSELNLSSLELGDSALYFCASSPRPSGRGYEQFFGPGTRLTVL.

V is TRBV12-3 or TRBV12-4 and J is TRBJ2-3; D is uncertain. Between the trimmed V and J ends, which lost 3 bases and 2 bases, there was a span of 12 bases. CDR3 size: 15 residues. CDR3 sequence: CASSLPQSLTDTQYF. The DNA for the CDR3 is TGTGCCAGCAGTTTGCCCCAAAGCCTCACAGATACGCAGTATTTT.

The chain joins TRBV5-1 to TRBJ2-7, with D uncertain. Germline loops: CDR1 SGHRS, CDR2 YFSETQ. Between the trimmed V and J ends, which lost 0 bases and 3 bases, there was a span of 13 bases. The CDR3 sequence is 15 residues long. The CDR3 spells CASSLVDGNGYEQYF. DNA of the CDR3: TGCGCCAGCAGCTTGGTGGATGGGAATGGCTACGAGCAGTACTTC.

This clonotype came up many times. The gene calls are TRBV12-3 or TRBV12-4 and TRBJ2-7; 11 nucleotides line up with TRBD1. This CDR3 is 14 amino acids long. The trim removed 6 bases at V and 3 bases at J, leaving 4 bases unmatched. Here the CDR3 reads CASSPGQGGYEQYF. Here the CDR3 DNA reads TGTGCCAGCAGCCCGGGACAGGGGGGCTACGAGCAGTACTTC.

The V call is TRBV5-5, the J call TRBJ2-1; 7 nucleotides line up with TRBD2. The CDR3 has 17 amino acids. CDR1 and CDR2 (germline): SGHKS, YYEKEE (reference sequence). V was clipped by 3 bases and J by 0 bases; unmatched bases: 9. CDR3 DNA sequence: TGTGCCAGCAGCTGGGGCCTAGCGGTGAGCTCCTACAATGAGCAGTTCTTC. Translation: CASSWGLAVSSYNEQFF.

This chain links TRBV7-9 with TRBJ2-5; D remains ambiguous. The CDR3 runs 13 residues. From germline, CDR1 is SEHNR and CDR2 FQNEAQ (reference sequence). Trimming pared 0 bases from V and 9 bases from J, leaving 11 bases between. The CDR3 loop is CASSLAVERSQYF. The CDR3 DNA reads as TGTGCCAGCAGCTTAGCAGTGGAGAGGTCCCAGTACTTC.

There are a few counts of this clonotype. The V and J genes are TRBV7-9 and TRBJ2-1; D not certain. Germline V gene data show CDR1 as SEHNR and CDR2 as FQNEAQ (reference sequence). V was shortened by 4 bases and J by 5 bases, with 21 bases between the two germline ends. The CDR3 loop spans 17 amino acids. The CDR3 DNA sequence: TGTGCCAGCAGCTCTACCGCACTCGGGCTACCCAACAATGAGCAGTTCTTC. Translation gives CASSSTALGLPNNEQFF.

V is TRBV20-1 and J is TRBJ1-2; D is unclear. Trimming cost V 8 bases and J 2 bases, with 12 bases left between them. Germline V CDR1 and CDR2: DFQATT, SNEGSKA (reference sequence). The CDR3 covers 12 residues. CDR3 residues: CSPDQNNYGYTF. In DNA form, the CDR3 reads TGCAGTCCGGACCAGAACAACTATGGCTACACCTTC.